This TCR beta chain emerged from a study of human T cells and chemical hapten exposure. On the study more broadly: Weekly diphenylcyclopropenone doses were given to patients' scalps across the approximately 25-week study. Patch tests of 0.01% DPC on the upper back were read at 6 days. Notes on the study in general: High-frequency TCRs, those above 1 in 1000, stayed the same after DPC sensitization.

The time point denotes: patch test 3, about 24 weeks after DPC sensitization. As to treatment: therapeutic diphenylcyclopropenone sensitization with weekly scalp DPC. This clonotype was recorded many times. The antigen remains undetermined. Germline V lookup: CDR1 DFQATT, CDR2 SNEGSKA (reference sequence). V was shortened by 5 bases and J by 4 bases, with 17 bases between the two germline ends. CDR3 length equals 14 residues. From the RACE reads, TCRdb called clonotypes with MiXCR, one entry per CDR3 protein. The sample includes 55,000 to 75,000 distinct CDR3 sequences, under 15% of them seen just once.

Sequenced here: whole blood, sampled in connection with sensitization to the hapten diphenylcyclopropenone (DPC). The chain uses TRBV20-1 and TRBJ1-2, with D possibly TRBD1 on 5 matching bases. This sequence originates from a man between 25 and 39 years old with alopecia areata. Some clones in this sample may be carry-over from other donors' samples. The CDR3 region is CSAERPGWGYGYTF. The CDR3 nucleotides are TGCAGTGCTGAGAGGCCAGGGTGGGGCTATGGCTACACCTTC.